This TCR beta chain was profiled in a study of T cell changes during pregnancy in multiple sclerosis. The CDR3 covers 16 residues. From germline, CDR1 is KGHSH and CDR2 LQKENI. The trim removed 3 bases at V and 3 bases at J, leaving 4 bases unmatched. Clones were read by immunoSEQ multiplex PCR, and TCRdb kept only the in-frame ones, dropping some. The data contain roughly 77,000 clones, over 85% of them singletons. The sample was peripheral blood, taken in the second trimester of pregnancy. The chain is built from TRBV18 and TRBJ2-1; 11 positions agree with TRBD1. This sequence was found in a female donor with multiple sclerosis, enrolled in a pregnancy study. The CDR3 nucleotides are TGTGCCAGCTCACCTACCGGGACAGGGGGCTACAATGAGCAGTTCTTC. Protein: CASSPTGTGGYNEQFF. Supplemented by reference TRBV18 and TRBJ2-1, the full variable domain reads NAGVMQNPRHLVRRRGQEARLRCSPMKGHSHVYWYRQLPEEGLKFMVYLQKENIIDESGMPKERFSAEFPKEGPSILRIQQVVRGDSAAYFCASSPTGTGGYNEQFFGPGTRLTVL.